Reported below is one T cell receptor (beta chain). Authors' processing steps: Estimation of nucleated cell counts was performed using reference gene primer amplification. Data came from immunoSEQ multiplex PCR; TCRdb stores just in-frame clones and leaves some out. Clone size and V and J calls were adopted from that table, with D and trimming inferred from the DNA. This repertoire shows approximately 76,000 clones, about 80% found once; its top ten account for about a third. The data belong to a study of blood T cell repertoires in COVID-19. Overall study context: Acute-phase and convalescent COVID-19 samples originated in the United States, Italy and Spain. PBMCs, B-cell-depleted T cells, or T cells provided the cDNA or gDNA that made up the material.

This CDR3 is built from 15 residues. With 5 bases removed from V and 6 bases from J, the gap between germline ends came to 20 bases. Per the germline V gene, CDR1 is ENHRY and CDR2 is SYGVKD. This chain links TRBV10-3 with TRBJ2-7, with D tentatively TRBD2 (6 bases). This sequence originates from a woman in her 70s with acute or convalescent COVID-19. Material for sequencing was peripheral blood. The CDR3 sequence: CAISSGLPPRFEQYF. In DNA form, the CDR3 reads TGTGCCATCAGTTCGGGACTGCCACCGAGGTTCGAGCAGTACTTC.